Reported below is one T cell receptor beta chain. Antigen specificity is unknown. This sample is part of a study of T cell responses to AZD1222 COVID-19 vaccine. The CDR3 has 16 residues. CDR1 is LNHNV, CDR2 YYDKDF, per germline (reference sequence). J gave up 5 bases and V 0 bases, and 4 bases lay outside the gene matches. Study findings and constraints: Females outnumbered males among donors, who were mostly white British; clonal diversity was possibly underestimated.

The repertoire was sequenced with immunoSEQ multiplex PCR; TCRdb's copy has only in-frame clones and lacks some. This table has roughly 120,000 clones, around 89% appearing once. Sequencing used peripheral blood, obtained 28 days after the second AZD1222 dose. The TCR was taken from an adult who received the AZD1222 COVID-19 vaccine. The chain combines TRBV15 with TRBJ2-5, with 12 nucleotides matching TRBD2. The DNA for the CDR3 is TGTGCCACCAGCAGAGATTTGACTAGCGGGGGTGAGACCCAGTACTTC. Protein product: CATSRDLTSGGETQYF.